This T cell receptor beta chain appears in the sequencing data of a study of T cells in Graves' hyperthyroidism and ophthalmopathy. Study at large: Peripheral blood was acquired at first diagnosis, ahead of any therapy whatsoever.

Amplification yielded TCR beta CDR3 regions, with RNA transcripts as the source. A first-round RT-PCR of the TCR CDR3 used the HTBI primer set. Each CDR3 protein is one row after TCRdb ran MiXCR on the multiplex PCR reads. The sample gives about 520,000 distinct CDR3 sequences, around a quarter of which show up once; over 9% is in the top ten. Subjects with ophthalmopathy showed a Clinical Activity Score no lower than 3, a NOSPECS grade no lower than 4, and a duration shorter than 3 months. This clonotype has at least ten counts. The antigen is not known. Germline values: CDR1 MGHRA, CDR2 YSYEKL. Trimming shortened V by 1 base and J by 6 bases, and 19 bases separated the two germline ends. There are 17 residues in the CDR3. Findings and limits, study-wide: Model predictions of ophthalmopathy came a median about six months before onset. From stable hyperthyroidism, ophthalmopathy was separated by a 13 V-J model.

The TCR comes from a woman aged 30 to 39 with Graves' ophthalmopathy. The specimen sequenced was blood. The rearrangement links TRBV4-1 to TRBJ1-5, with D tentatively TRBD1 (6 bases). This CDR3 reads CASSQGEGEGRRQPQHF. In nucleotides, the CDR3 is TGCGCCAGCAGCCAAGGTGAGGGGGAGGGGCGTCGTCAGCCCCAGCATTTT.